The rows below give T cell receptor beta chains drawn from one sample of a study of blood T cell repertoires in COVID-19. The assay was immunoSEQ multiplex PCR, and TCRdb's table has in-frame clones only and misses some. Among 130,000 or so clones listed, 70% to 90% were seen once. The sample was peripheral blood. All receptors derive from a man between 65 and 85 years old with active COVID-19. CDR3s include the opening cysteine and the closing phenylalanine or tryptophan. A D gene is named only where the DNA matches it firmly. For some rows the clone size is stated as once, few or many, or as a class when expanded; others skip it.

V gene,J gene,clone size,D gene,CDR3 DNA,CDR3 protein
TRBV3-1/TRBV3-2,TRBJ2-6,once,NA,TGTGCCAGCAGCCAAGGCGCTGGGGCCAACGTCCTGACTTTC,CASSQGAGANVLTF
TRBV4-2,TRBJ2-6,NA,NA,TGTGCCAGCAGCCAGAGACCTGACGGACTCTCTGGGGCCAACGTCCTGACTTTC,CASSQRPDGLSGANVLTF
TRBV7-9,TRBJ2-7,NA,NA,TGTGCCAGCAGCTCCTCGGGAGCGGGTGGAGGGGAGCAGTACTTC,CASSSSGAGGGEQYF
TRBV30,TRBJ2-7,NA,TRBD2,TGTGCCTGGAGTGCCCGAGCGGGAGGCTACGAGCAGTACTTC,CAWSARAGGYEQYF
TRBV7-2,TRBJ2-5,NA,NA,TGTGCCAGCAGCCCCGGGACTCCGAAGGAGACCCAGTACTTC,CASSPGTPKETQYF
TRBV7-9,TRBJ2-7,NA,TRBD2,TGTGCCAGCAGCTTAGGATATCTGGCGGGAGGGCCCGAAGAGCAGTACTTC,CASSLGYLAGGPEEQYF
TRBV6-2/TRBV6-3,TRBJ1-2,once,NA,TGTGCCAGCAGCCCGCGGGGCGAGGACTATGGCTACACCTTC,CASSPRGEDYGYTF
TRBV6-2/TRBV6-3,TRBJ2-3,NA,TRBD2,TGTGCCAGCAGCACCCCCCGGGAGCGGGAGGGGAAAGATACGCAGTATTTT,CASSTPREREGKDTQYF
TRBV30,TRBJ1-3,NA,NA,TGTGCCTGGAGTCGTGGAAACACCATATATTTT,CAWSRGNTIYF
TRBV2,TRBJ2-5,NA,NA,TGTGCCAGCAGTGAAGGGAGGGGTAGATTAGAGACCCAGTACTTC,CASSEGRGRLETQYF
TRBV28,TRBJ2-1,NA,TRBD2,TGTGCCAGCAGTTCTGGAGCGGGAGGACCCTACAATGAGCAGTTCTTC,CASSSGAGGPYNEQFF
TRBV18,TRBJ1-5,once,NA,TGTGCCAGCTCACCACCCGGGGGGCAGCCCCAGCATTTT,CASSPPGGQPQHF
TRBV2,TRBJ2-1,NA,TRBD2,TGTGCCAGCCTTTCCGGACTAGCGGGAGAGTATGATGAGCAGTTCTTC,CASLSGLAGEYDEQFF
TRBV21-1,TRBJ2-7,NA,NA,TGTGCCAGCCCGGCGACAGTCAGGGCCTACGAGCAGTACTTC,CASPATVRAYEQYF
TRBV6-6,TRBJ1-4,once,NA,TGTGCCAGCAGTTACTCGGGGCTGGCTAATGAAAAACTGTTTTTT,CASSYSGLANEKLFF
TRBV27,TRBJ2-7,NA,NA,TGTGCCAGCAGTAGAAGGCCGGGGGACGAGCAGTACTTC,CASSRRPGDEQYF
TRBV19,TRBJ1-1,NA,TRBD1,TGTGCCAGTAGTATGACAGGGTACACTGAAGCTTTCTTT,CASSMTGYTEAFF
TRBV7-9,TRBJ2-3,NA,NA,TGTGCCAGCAGCTTCGGGGAGGTTAGTAGGGATACGCAGTATTTT,CASSFGEVSRDTQYF
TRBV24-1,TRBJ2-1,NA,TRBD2,TGTGCCACCAGTGACCCCTCCCGGACTAGCGGTTTCAATGAGCAGTTCTTC,CATSDPSRTSGFNEQFF
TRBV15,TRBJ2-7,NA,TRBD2,TGTGCCACCAGCAGAGAAGCGCCGGGACTAGCAGGCGAGCAGTACTTC,CATSREAPGLAGEQYF
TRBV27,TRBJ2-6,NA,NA,TGTGCCAGCAAGGAGACCGGGGCCAACGTCCTGACTTTC,CASKETGANVLTF
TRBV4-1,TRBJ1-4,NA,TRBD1,TGCGCCAGCAGCCCGACAGGGCTGGAAACTAATGAAAAACTGTTTTTT,CASSPTGLETNEKLFF
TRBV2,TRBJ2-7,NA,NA,TGTGCCAGCAGTGAATCAAACTACGAGCAGTACTTC,CASSESNYEQYF
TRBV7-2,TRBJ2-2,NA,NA,TGTGCCAGCAGCCTCCGACCGGGTCTAAACACCGGGGAGCTGTTTTTT,CASSLRPGLNTGELFF
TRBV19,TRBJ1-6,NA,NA,TGTGCCAGTAGTAACCGGGAAACCGGCCCTCGTCATTCACCCCTCCACTTT,CASSNRETGPRHSPLHF
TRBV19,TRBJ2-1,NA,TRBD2,TGTGCCAGTAGTCCGGGACTAGCGGGATGGCCGTCCAATGAGCAGTTCTTC,CASSPGLAGWPSNEQFF
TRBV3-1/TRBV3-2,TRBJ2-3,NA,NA,TGTGCCAGCAGCAACGGCGGAGGGGGGGGTACGCAGTATTTT,CASSNGGGGGTQYF
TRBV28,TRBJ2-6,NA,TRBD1,TGTGCCAGCAGTCCGACAGGGTCACCTGGGGCCAACGTCCTGACTTTC,CASSPTGSPGANVLTF
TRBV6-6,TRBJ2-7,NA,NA,TGTGCCAGCAGTCGAACCCCCGGAGGCGGGACCTACGAGCAGTACTTC,CASSRTPGGGTYEQYF
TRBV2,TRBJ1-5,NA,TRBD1,TGTGCCAGCAGTGGGTCCGGGACAGGGGGCGGGCAGCCCCAGCATTTT,CASSGSGTGGGQPQHF
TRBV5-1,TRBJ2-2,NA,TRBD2,TGCGCCAGCAGTTCCGGGACTAGCGACACCGGGGAGCTGTTTTTT,CASSSGTSDTGELFF
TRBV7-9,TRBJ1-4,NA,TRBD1,TGTGCCAGCAGCCAGGGGGATAGGCAGGAAAAACTGTTTTTT,CASSQGDRQEKLFF
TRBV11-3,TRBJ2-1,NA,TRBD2,TGTGCCAGCAGCTCCGAGGACGGTACTAGCGGGAGAGCTACTGGTGAGCAGTTCTTC,CASSSEDGTSGRATGEQFF
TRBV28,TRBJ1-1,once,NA,TGTGCCAGCAGAACCTCTAAAGGGGCCGGCACTGAAGCTTTCTTT,CASRTSKGAGTEAFF